Each of the 26 T cell receptor beta chains below was sequenced from the same sample in a study of cytomegalovirus exposure and HLA in healthy donors. 13 Jbeta primers and 60 Vbeta primers were used for the PCR. TCRdb's table, derived via immunoSEQ multiplex PCR, lists solely in-frame clones and lacks some. This table holds fewer than 200,000 clones, 60% to 85% found once. The sample was PBMCs. Receptors originate from a woman in her fifties or sixties in good health and CMV-seropositive.

The chain is built from TRBV29-1 and TRBJ1-1; 9 bases are shared with TRBD1. The V gene's germline CDR1 is SQVTM and CDR2 ANQGSEA. V shed 5 bases and J 9 bases; nucleotides not matched to a gene: 7. The CDR3 is 12 residues long. The CDR3 protein is CSVLGQGSKAFF. CDR3 DNA sequence: TGCAGCGTTCTTGGACAGGGGTCTAAAGCTTTCTTT.

Worth noting for this clone: Other DNA sequences in the same sample also yield this CDR3. The V gene is TRBV4-1, the J gene TRBJ2-3; 10 nucleotides agree with TRBD2. V dropped 1 base and J dropped 1; count of bases not matched to a gene: 5. There are 17 residues in the CDR3. In germline, CDR1 is MGHRA, CDR2 YSYEKL. CDR3: CASSQGGAGGGTDTQYF. The DNA for the CDR3 is TGCGCCAGCAGCCAAGGCGGAGCGGGGGGGGGCACAGATACGCAGTATTTT.

V is TRBV29-1 and J is TRBJ2-5; D unclear. Per germline, CDR1 SQVTM and CDR2 ANQGSEA. The CDR3 spans 12 residues. Trimming cost V 8 bases and J 2 bases, with 12 bases left between them. CDR3 nucleotide sequence: TGCAGCATCTCGGCGGCTCAAGAGACCCAGTACTTC. This sequence encodes CSISAAQETQYF.

The V call is TRBV11-2, the J call TRBJ2-2; 10 nucleotides align to TRBD2. CDR1 and CDR2 from the germline V gene are SGHAT and FQNNGV. The CDR3 contains 16 residues. The trim removed 6 bases at V and 3 bases at J, leaving 7 bases unmatched. This CDR3 is CASSSHGTSDTGELFF. Here the CDR3 DNA reads TGTGCCAGCAGTTCGCACGGGACTAGCGACACCGGGGAGCTGTTTTTT.

V usage is TRBV5-1 and J usage is TRBJ2-1; 9 bases map to TRBD2. The length of the CDR3 is 15 residues. V shed 7 bases, J shed 6 bases, and the junction held 11 bases outside the gene matches. Germline CDR1 reads SGHRS; CDR2 reads YFSETQ. This CDR3 reads CASWPSPAGGNEQFF. The CDR3 nucleotides are TGCGCCAGCTGGCCAAGCCCAGCGGGGGGCAATGAGCAGTTCTTC.

Comments on this clone: One junction end disagrees with the germline gene, perhaps due to a read error. J is TRBJ2-5 and V is TRBV25-1, with TRBD1 as a possible D gene (8 bases). This CDR3 has 14 residues. Germline CDR1 is MGHDK and CDR2 is SYGVNS. The CDR3 DNA sequence: TGTGCCAGCACGGACAGGGAGGGTCAAGGGACCCAGTACTTC. Translating it yields CASTDREGQGTQYF.

The chain is built from TRBV5-1 and TRBJ2-1; D call uncertain. The CDR3 consists of 15 residues. Germline V CDR1 and CDR2: SGHRS, YFSETQ. Trimming stripped 2 bases from V and 2 bases from J, with 11 bases between. The CDR3 DNA reads TGCGCCAGCAGCTTATCCGCGGTTACCTACAATGAGCAGTTCTTC. Amino acid sequence: CASSLSAVTYNEQFF. The whole variable domain, filled in from reference TRBV5-1 and TRBJ2-1, reads KAGVTQTPRYLIKTRGQQVTLSCSPISGHRSVSWYQQTPGQGLQFLFEYFSETQRNKGNFPGRFSGRQFSNSRSEMNVSTLELGDSALYLCASSLSAVTYNEQFFGPGTRLTVL.

This CDR3 reads CASSFGQGGHEQYF. The CDR3 nucleotides read TGTGCCAGCAGCTTTGGACAGGGGGGACACGAGCAGTACTTC. This chain joins TRBV13 and TRBJ2-7, with TRBD1 identical over 10 bases. Germline CDR1 and CDR2: PRHDT and FYEKMQ (reference sequence). The V and J ends lost 3 bases and 5 bases, in that order; junction bases with no gene match: 4. The CDR3 extends over 14 amino acids.

The chain employs TRBV6-4 and TRBJ2-3; 8 bases agree with TRBD1. The CDR3 extends over 15 amino acids. The junction had 9 bases not matched to a gene; V was cut back by 6 bases and J by 4 bases. The germline V gene encodes CDR1 MRHNA and CDR2 SNTAGT. DNA of the CDR3: TGTGCCAGCAGAGAATCAGGGGGCTTTGCAGATACGCAGTATTTT. This encodes CASRESGGFADTQYF.

The J gene is TRBJ2-2, the V gene TRBV9; TRBD2 aligns across 8 bases. The J segment lost 3 bases and the V segment lost 4 bases, leaving 11 bases of the junction unmatched. Germline-derived CDR1 and CDR2 are SGDLS and YYNGEE. The CDR3 runs to 17 residues. The CDR3: CASSPRRYSGDTGELFF. CDR3 bases: TGTGCCAGCAGCCCCCGACGATATAGCGGGGACACCGGGGAGCTGTTTTTT.

To note about this clone: The junction does not match germline at one end; this may be a read error. The genes are TRBV7-9 and TRBJ2-7, with a possible D match to TRBD2 (5 bases). In germline, CDR1 is SEHNR, CDR2 FQNEAQ (reference sequence). The CDR3 runs 12 residues. The CDR3 sequence: CSSSQRSYEQYF. The CDR3 coding sequence is TGTTCCAGCAGCCAGCGGAGCTACGAGCAGTACTTC.

The chain has TRBV6-5 and TRBJ2-1, with TRBD2 as a possible D gene (5 bases). The V end lost 2 bases, the J end lost 8 bases, and 16 bases lay between the germline ends. Germline V gives CDR1 MNHEY, CDR2 SVGAGI. The CDR3 length is 15 residues. The CDR3 DNA reads as TGTGCCAGCAGTTACGGTCCTATAAGCGGACATGAGCAGTTCTTC. It codes for CASSYGPISGHEQFF.

A few counts support this clone. The CDR3 DNA reads TGCGCCAGCAGTCTGGGGTCAACAGGGGGCAACTATGGCTACACCTTC. It yields the protein CASSLGSTGGNYGYTF. The J gene is TRBJ1-2, the V gene TRBV5-1, with 9 bases that match TRBD1. There are 16 residues in the CDR3. V dropped 5 bases and J dropped 2; count of bases not matched to a gene: 10. Germline-derived CDR1 and CDR2 are SGHRS and YFSETQ.

The count of this clone is one. V usage is TRBV6-6 and J usage is TRBJ1-5; D might be TRBD1 (6 bases). Germline V CDR1 and CDR2: MNHNY, SVGAGI (reference sequence). This CDR3 comprises 15 residues. The V end was cut by 7 bases, the J end by 4 bases, with 17 bases between. This CDR3 is CASMTRDTTNQPQHF. The CDR3 nucleotides are TGTGCCAGCATGACCCGGGACACCACAAATCAGCCCCAGCATTTT.

This clone appeared a few times. The CDR3 DNA sequence: TGTGCCAGCTCACCAATTCAGGGATTGGACACCGGGGAGCTGTTTTTT. Translating it yields CASSPIQGLDTGELFF. The V call is TRBV18, the J call TRBJ2-2; tentatively, D is TRBD1 (5 bases). The germline CDR1 and CDR2 sequences are KGHSH and LQKENI. Trimming removed 2 bases from V and 3 bases from J, with 13 bases in between. The CDR3 is made up of 16 amino acids.

The chain recombines TRBV10-3 with TRBJ2-7; the match to TRBD1 covers 8 bases. Trimming at V came to 4 bases and at J to 5 bases, leaving 10 bases not matched to a gene. The germline V gene has CDR1 ENHRY and CDR2 SYGVKD. CDR3 length: 15 amino acids. CDR3 sequence (DNA): TGTGCCATCAGTGCTTCTGGACAGGGTCCCGACGAGCAGTACTTC. Translation gives CAISASGQGPDEQYF.

This clone was counted between two and nine times. This chain connects TRBV7-6 to TRBJ2-7; tentative D call: TRBD2 (5 bases). The CDR3 totals 15 residues. Germline CDR1 SGHVS, CDR2 FNYEAQ. V lost 2 bases and J 6 bases, leaving 17 bases between the germline ends. CDR3 region: CASSLIWGSEGEQYF. CDR3 DNA sequence: TGTGCCAGCAGCTTAATCTGGGGTAGTGAGGGCGAGCAGTACTTC.

The chain is built from TRBV5-1 and TRBJ2-3; TRBD1 aligns across 7 bases. With 4 bases clipped from V and 4 bases from J, the junction kept 6 bases outside the gene matches. Germline loops: CDR1 SGHRS, CDR2 YFSETQ. The CDR3 spans 14 residues. Here the CDR3 reads CASSEQGQADTQYF. In nucleotides, the CDR3 is TGCGCCAGCAGCGAACAGGGGCAGGCAGATACGCAGTATTTT.

The V and J genes are TRBV11-2 and TRBJ2-5; 11 bases align to TRBD2. The CDR3 consists of 18 residues. Germline CDR1 is SGHAT and CDR2 is FQNNGV. The J segment lost 1 base and the V segment lost 2 bases, leaving 9 bases of the junction unmatched. The CDR3 nucleotides are TGTGCCAGCAGCTTACCTCCCGGGACTAGCGGACCCCAAGAGACCCAGTACTTC. Protein product: CASSLPPGTSGPQETQYF. The variable domain in full, completed from reference TRBV11-2 and TRBJ2-5, reads EAGVAQSPRYKIIEKRQSVAFWCNPISGHATLYWYQQILGQGPKLLIQFQNNGVVDDSQLPKDRFSAERLKGVDSTLKIQPAKLEDSAVYLCASSLPPGTSGPQETQYFGPGTRLLVL.

This clone appeared once. V is TRBV4-1 and J is TRBJ1-2; possible D gene TRBD1, 5 bases. The germline CDR1 and CDR2 sequences are MGHRA and YSYEKL. This CDR3 spans 13 amino acids. Trimming cost V 3 bases and J 8 bases, with 13 bases left between them. DNA of the CDR3: TGCGCCAGCAGCCAGGCAGGGAAGGGGGGCTACACCTTC. This translates into CASSQAGKGGYTF.

This clone was detected once. V and J are TRBV7-6 and TRBJ2-2, with TRBD1 identical over 7 bases. CDR1 is SGHVS, CDR2 FNYEAQ, per germline. J gave up 7 bases and V 2 bases, and 4 bases lay outside the gene matches. There are 14 residues in the CDR3. CDR3 nucleotides: TGTGCCAGCAGCTTAAAGGGGGCCGGCGGGGAGCTGTTTTTT. Residues: CASSLKGAGGELFF.

The chain links TRBV27 to TRBJ1-1; D may be TRBD1 (5 bases). Germline-derived CDR1 and CDR2 are MNHEY and SMNVEV (reference sequence). The CDR3 has 15 residues. The V gene lost 1 base and the J gene lost 1 base, with 10 bases spanning the gap. CDR3 sequence: CASSLWMGPNTEAFF. In DNA, the CDR3 is TGTGCCAGCAGTTTATGGATGGGGCCGAACACTGAAGCTTTCTTT.

Comments on this clone: A junction end diverges from the germline sequence, so it may reflect a read error. J is TRBJ1-4 and V is TRBV5-1; D uncertain. Germline CDR1 SGHRS, CDR2 YFSETQ. The CDR3 sequence is 14 residues long. Written as DNA, the CDR3 is TGCGCCAGCAGCTTGGAGGCGGTCCCACGAAAAACTGTTTTT. Protein: CASSLEAVPRKTVF.

The rearrangement joins TRBV7-2 to TRBJ2-1, with a possible D match to TRBD1 (5 bases). Deletions cut 6 bases from V and 8 bases from J, with 11 bases between. The CDR3 is made up of 12 amino acids. Germline V gene lookup returns CDR1 SGHTA and CDR2 FQGNSA. Here the CDR3 DNA reads TGTGCCAGCAGTTCCCAGGGCCATGAGCAGTTCTTC. Its protein is CASSSQGHEQFF. Together with reference TRBV7-2 and TRBJ2-1, the CDR3 gives the full variable domain: GAGVSQSPSNKVTEKGKDVELRCDPISGHTALYWYRQSLGQGLEFLIYFQGNSAPDKSGLPSDRFSAERTGGSVSTLTIQRTQQEDSAVYLCASSSQGHEQFFGPGTRLTVL.

V usage is TRBV4-1 and J usage is TRBJ1-2, with 9 bases matching TRBD1. The CDR3 totals 16 residues. Germline assignment: CDR1 MGHRA and CDR2 YSYEKL. V gave up 0 bases and J gave up 4 bases; unmatched junction bases: 6. CDR3 sequence reads: CASSQDQTGGSYGYTF. For the CDR3, the DNA is TGCGCCAGCAGCCAAGACCAGACAGGGGGAAGCTATGGCTACACCTTC.

This clone came up once. J is TRBJ1-1 and V is TRBV9, with D unresolved. Germline CDR1 reads SGDLS; CDR2 reads YYNGEE. V was shortened by 0 bases and J by 5 bases, with 11 bases between the two germline ends. CDR3 size: 14 residues. The CDR3 protein is CASSVGWQSTEAFF. The CDR3 DNA reads as TGTGCCAGCAGCGTAGGATGGCAATCGACTGAAGCTTTCTTT.